This TCR beta chain came from a study of shared clonotypes between healthy human individuals. Study background: Used for every donor were three CD4 naive, three CD4 memory, two CD8 naive and one CD8 memory plate.

TCRdb's table, derived via immunoSEQ multiplex PCR, lists solely in-frame clones and lacks some. The sample yields more than 2 million clones, about 95% seen once. V gave up 1 base and J gave up 4 bases; unmatched junction bases: 8. There are 17 residues in the CDR3. Germline CDR1 is SNHLY and CDR2 is FYNNEI. Naive CD8 isolation took CD45RO-negative cells positively selected for CCR7 and excluded terminally differentiated effector memory CD45RA+ cells. What was sequenced was naive CD8+ T cells sorted from blood. V is TRBV2 and J is TRBJ2-5, with 11 positions matching TRBD1. The sequence came from a man aged 18 to 30 in good health. The CDR3 sequence: CASSEEGTGGLGETQYF. CDR3 nucleotide sequence: TGTGCCAGCAGTGAAGAAGGGACAGGGGGTCTTGGAGAGACCCAGTACTTC.